This T cell receptor (beta chain) was identified in a study of T cells in localized non-small cell lung cancer. Overall study results and limits: Greater T cell density in blood accompanied longer overall survival. In uninvolved adjacent lung, T cell clonality reached its highest value, exceeding tumor. A median approximately 57 of the top 100 tumor clones appeared in adjacent lung.

The CDR3 consists of 16 residues. Trimming removed 1 base from V and 3 bases from J; junction bases left unmatched: 6. The germline V gene has CDR1 MNHNS and CDR2 SASEGT. Note on this clone: Antigen: not known.

Sequenced by immunoSEQ multiplex PCR; TCRdb stores in-frame clones only, minus some. The sample shows some 21,000 clones, around nine tenths of them seen only once. This receptor was identified in a male donor older than 55 with stage I squamous cell lung carcinoma. The rearrangement links TRBV6-1 to TRBJ1-3; 7 bases are a match to TRBD1. This material consisted of peripheral blood, taken before any cancer treatment. CDR3 amino acids: CASSEETGVRGNTIYF. Written as DNA, the CDR3 is TGTGCCAGCAGTGAAGAAACAGGGGTGCGTGGAAACACCATATATTTT.